This TCR beta chain was recovered during a study of memory CD4+ T cells and cytomegalovirus serostatus. Study-wide context: Healthy Belgian adult donors included nine or ten CMV-positive and 20 to 30 CMV-negative people. General study results and limits: Median bootstrapped AUC for CMV status was approximately 0.95 originally, around 0.91 US-trained. About 40% of the roughly 160 known CMV-associated TCRbeta sequences appeared in CD4+ memory.

Single viable CD3+CD4+CD8-CD45RO+ cells were sorted as the memory CD4+ T cells. Positive selection with CD4 microbeads enriched total CD4+ T cells. For this clone: Its target is unknown.

Germline V gives CDR1 LGHNA, CDR2 YSLEER. Trimming cost V 2 bases and J 6 bases, with 21 bases left between them. The CDR3 contains 17 residues. The repertoire was sequenced with immunoSEQ multiplex PCR; TCRdb's copy has only in-frame clones and lacks some. The repertoire holds fewer than 35,000 clones, around 80% seen once, with 0.68% in the top ten. Sequencing was performed on memory CD4+ T cells from blood. This chain uses TRBV4-3 with TRBJ2-3, with D tentatively TRBD1 or TRBD2 (6 bases each). This receptor was identified in an adult in good health and CMV-seronegative. The CDR3: CASSQNPGDSGSDTQYF. For the CDR3, the DNA is TGCGCCAGCAGCCAAAACCCAGGGGACTCTGGGTCCGATACGCAGTATTTT.